This T cell receptor (beta chain) was retrieved from a study of Graves' ophthalmopathy and Graves' hyperthyroidism. Whole-study context: Peripheral blood was collected at initial diagnosis, before any treatment.

Ages of hyperthyroidism patients ran from 18 to 65, and their diagnoses were new, under 2 months' duration. PBMCs had their origin in fresh peripheral blood (about 10 ml). This CDR3 is built from 15 residues. The V gene lost 3 bases and the J gene lost 5 bases, with 13 bases spanning the gap. Germline CDR1 MNHEY, CDR2 SVGEGT. The sample holds a few counts of this clonotype. Amplification of the TCR beta CDR3 regions used RNA transcripts (as template). After a first-round RT-PCR with HTBI primers, a second-round multiplex PCR was run. TCRdb reprocessed the multiplex PCR reads with MiXCR, giving one entry per CDR3 protein. The sample yields 350,000 to 450,000 distinct CDR3 sequences, roughly 20% seen once.

This receptor was taken from a woman in her late teens or twenties with stable Graves' hyperthyroidism. The sample was peripheral blood. The V call is TRBV6-2 or TRBV6-3, the J call TRBJ2-2; D may correspond to TRBD1 or TRBD2 (6 bases each). CDR3 sequence: CASSYRGLGTGELFF. The CDR3 DNA follows: TGTGCCAGCAGTTATCGGGGGCTGGGGACCGGGGAGCTGTTTTTT.